The subject of this entry is one T cell receptor beta chain. Its binding antigen is unknown. The input lacks base qualities; no much larger clone sits a single base away. These data are taken from a study of T-cell memory formation after mild COVID-19 (dated by TCRdb to the early 2020s). Regarding the complete study: TCR sequence clusters from the two donors were largely donor specific. Longitudinal TCRalpha and TCRbeta repertoire sequencing tracked T-cell clones expanding and contracting after mild COVID-19 in a couple of donors. The cohort comprised two young, previously healthy adult volunteers, one female and one male.

What the research found in general, with its limitations: The study included only a couple of mild cases, and larger cohorts that include severe cases with pre-infection samples were judged to be necessary. The second-wave clones that peaked on day 37 were not confirmed to be SARS-CoV-2 specific. Contracting CD4+ clones were found mainly in CM and EM memory subsets, while CD8+ clones were enriched in EMRA. The detection of some responding clones in pre-infection memory suggests that pre-existing cross-reactive memory T cells joined the SARS-CoV-2 response. Balanced CD4/CD8 phenotypes were observed for clones contracting from day 15 to 85, whereas a bias towards CD4+ was observed for a second wave of clones expanding from day 15 to 37.

Sequenced on an Illumina NovaSeq 6000. TCRalpha and TCRbeta cDNA libraries were constructed by 5'RACE with constant-segment primers, with sample barcodes and unique molecular identifiers being introduced. Trizol reagent was used to extract RNA from every sample. Amplification of the libraries took two PCR steps, and the second step added a second sample barcode plus Illumina TruSeq adapters. Libraries were sequenced on an Illumina NovaSeq with 2 x 150 bp paired-end reads. Turning to the authors' computational methods: The reads were demultiplexed and collapsed into UMI-guided consensus sequences using migec v1.2.7. Using mixcr v2.1.11, the UMI consensuses were aligned to TRA and TRB V and J templates and assembled into clonotypes. A clonotype was counted as expanded or contracted only when both edgeR and NoisET called the clonotype significant, with the noise models trained on biological replicates. For edgeR calls, the cutoffs were a false discovery rate-adjusted p below 0.01 and a log2 fold-change threshold of 1. PCA with hierarchical clustering of max-normalized trajectories of the 1000 most abundant clonotypes was used as exploratory dynamics analysis. Separately sequenced CD4+ and CD8+ repertoires were used to assign the CD4 or CD8 phenotype of responding clones. TCRdb redid the processing of the public reads, applying fastp at Q25 and MiXCR, and retained in-frame beta chains. Identical CDR3 proteins give one entry, which carries the most common genes and DNA. The V and J calls here are based on TCRdb, not the publication. Present in this sample are around 450,000 distinct CDR3 sequences, around 20% of which were seen just once. The ten most abundant clones make up approximately 8.4% of the sample.

Ficoll-Paque density gradient centrifugation was used to isolate PBMCs. The origin of this receptor is an adult woman who had mild COVID-19 (a few samples of this study predate the infection). The sample titles of this study are shuffled in the database, so cell type and time point are left out; the donor was told from shared clones. Sequenced: PBMCs or a T cell subset sorted from them (not recorded which).

The bases read TGTGCCAGCAGCCAAAGGGGGGCCGGGGATACGCAGTATTTT. Its translation is CASSQRGAGDTQYF. The V and J segments used are TRBV4-2 and TRBJ2-3; the D call could be TRBD1 or TRBD2, with each sharing 6 bases. Per the germline V gene, LGHNA is the CDR1 and YNFKEQ is the CDR2. The trim is 2 bases for V and 6 bases for J, with a gap of 12 bases between the germline ends. The CDR3 spans 14 residues, from the cysteine through the phenylalanine. The only DNA kept is the CDR3, 42 bases in frame from the first base.